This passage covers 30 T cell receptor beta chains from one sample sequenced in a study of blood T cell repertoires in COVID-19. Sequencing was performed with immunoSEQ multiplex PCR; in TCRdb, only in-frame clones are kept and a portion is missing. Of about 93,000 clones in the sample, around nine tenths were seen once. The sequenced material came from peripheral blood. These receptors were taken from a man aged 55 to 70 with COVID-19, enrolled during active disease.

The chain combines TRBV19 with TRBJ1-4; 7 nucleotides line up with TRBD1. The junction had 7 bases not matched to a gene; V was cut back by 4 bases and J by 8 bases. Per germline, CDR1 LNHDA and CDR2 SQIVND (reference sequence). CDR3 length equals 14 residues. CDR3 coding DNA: TGTGCCAGTAGTACGACAGGGAGTGAAGAAAAACTGTTTTTT. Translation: CASSTTGSEEKLFF. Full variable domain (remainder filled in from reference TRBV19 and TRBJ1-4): DGGITQSPKYLFRKEGQNVTLSCEQNLNHDAMYWYRQDPGQGLRLIYYSQIVNDFQKGDIAEGYSVSREKKESFPLTVTSAQKNPTAFYLCASSTTGSEEKLFFGSGTQLSVL.

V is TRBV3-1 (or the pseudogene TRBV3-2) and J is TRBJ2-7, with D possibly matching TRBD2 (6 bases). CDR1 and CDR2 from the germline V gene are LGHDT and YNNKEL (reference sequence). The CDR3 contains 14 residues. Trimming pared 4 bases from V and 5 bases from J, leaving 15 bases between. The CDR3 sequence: CASSPGTHGNEQYF. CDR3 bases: TGTGCCAGCAGCCCCGGGACTCACGGGAACGAGCAGTACTTC.

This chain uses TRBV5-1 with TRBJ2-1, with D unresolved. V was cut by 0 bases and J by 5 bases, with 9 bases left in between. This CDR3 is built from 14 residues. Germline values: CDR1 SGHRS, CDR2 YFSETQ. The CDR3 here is CASSLAAPNNEQFF. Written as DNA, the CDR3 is TGCGCCAGCAGCTTGGCCGCCCCTAACAATGAGCAGTTCTTC.

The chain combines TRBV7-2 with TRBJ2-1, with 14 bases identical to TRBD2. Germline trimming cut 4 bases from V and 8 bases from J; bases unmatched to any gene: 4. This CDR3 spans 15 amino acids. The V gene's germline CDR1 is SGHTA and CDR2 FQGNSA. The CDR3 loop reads CASSSGTSGSDEQFF. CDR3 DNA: TGTGCCAGCAGCTCCGGGACTAGCGGGAGCGATGAGCAGTTCTTC.

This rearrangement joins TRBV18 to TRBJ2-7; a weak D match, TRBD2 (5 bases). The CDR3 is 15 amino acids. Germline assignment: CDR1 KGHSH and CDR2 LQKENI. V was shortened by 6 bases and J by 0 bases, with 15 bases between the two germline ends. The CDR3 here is CASSRALGSSYEQYF. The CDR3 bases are TGTGCCAGCTCCCGTGCACTGGGGAGCTCCTACGAGCAGTACTTC. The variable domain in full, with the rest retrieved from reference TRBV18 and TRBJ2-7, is NAGVMQNPRHLVRRRGQEARLRCSPMKGHSHVYWYRQLPEEGLKFMVYLQKENIIDESGMPKERFSAEFPKEGPSILRIQQVVRGDSAAYFCASSRALGSSYEQYFGPGTRLTVT.

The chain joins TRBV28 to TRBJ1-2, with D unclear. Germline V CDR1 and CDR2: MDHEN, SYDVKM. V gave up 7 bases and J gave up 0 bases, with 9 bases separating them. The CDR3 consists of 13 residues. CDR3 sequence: CASTGRTNYGYTF. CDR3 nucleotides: TGTGCCAGCACCGGGAGGACTAACTATGGCTACACCTTC.

The CDR3 DNA follows: TGTGCCAGCAGCCAGGTGGGGGGCACTGAAGCTTTCTTT. Protein sequence: CASSQVGGTEAFF. The chain employs TRBV7-3 and TRBJ1-1; the D gene is possibly TRBD1 (5 bases). CDR1 and CDR2 from the germline V gene are SGHTA and FQGTGA. The CDR3 spans 13 residues. Trimming took off 5 bases at V and 4 bases at J, with 11 bases between the two ends.

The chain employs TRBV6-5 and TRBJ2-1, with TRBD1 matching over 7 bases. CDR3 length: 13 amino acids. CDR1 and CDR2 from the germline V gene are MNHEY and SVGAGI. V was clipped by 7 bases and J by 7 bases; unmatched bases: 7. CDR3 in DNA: TGTGCCAGCAAACGGGCACAGGGGAATGAGCAGTTCTTC. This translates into CASKRAQGNEQFF.

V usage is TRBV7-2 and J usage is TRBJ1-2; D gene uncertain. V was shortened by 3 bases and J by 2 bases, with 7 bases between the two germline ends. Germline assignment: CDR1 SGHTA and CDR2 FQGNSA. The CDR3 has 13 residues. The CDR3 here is CASSLGGNYGYTF. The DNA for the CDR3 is TGTGCCAGCAGCTTGGGAGGGAACTATGGCTACACCTTC.

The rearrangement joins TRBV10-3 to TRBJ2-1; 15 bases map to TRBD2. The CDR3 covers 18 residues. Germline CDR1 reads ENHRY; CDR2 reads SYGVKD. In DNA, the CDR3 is TGTGGGACCGGTCTCGGACTAGCGGGAGGGCCAGGTCCCAATGAGCAGTTCTTC. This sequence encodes CGTGLGLAGGPGPNEQFF.

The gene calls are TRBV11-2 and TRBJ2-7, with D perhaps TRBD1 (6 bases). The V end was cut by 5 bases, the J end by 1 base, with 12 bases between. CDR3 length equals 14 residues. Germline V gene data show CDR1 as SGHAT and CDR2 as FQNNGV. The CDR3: CASSGNRDSYEQYF. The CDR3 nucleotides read TGTGCCAGCAGCGGTAACAGGGATTCCTACGAGCAGTACTTC.

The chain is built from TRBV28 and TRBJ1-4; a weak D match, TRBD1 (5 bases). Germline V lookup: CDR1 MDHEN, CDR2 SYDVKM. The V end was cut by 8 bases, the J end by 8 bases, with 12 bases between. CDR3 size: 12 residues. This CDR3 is CASGRVREKLFF. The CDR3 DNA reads TGTGCCAGCGGCAGGGTACGAGAAAAACTGTTTTTT.

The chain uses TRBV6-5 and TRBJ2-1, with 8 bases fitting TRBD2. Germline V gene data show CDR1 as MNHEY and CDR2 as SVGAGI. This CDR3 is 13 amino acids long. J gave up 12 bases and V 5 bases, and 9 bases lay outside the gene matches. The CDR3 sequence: CASSRAGVPGQFF. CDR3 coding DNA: TGTGCCAGCAGTCGAGCGGGAGTCCCAGGGCAGTTCTTC.

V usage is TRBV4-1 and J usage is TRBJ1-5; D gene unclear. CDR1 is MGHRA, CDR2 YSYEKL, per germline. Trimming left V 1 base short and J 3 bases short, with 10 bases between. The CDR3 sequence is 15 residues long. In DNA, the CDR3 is TGCGCCAGCAGCCAAGGACCCGAGGTCAATCAGCCCCAGCATTTT. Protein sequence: CASSQGPEVNQPQHF.

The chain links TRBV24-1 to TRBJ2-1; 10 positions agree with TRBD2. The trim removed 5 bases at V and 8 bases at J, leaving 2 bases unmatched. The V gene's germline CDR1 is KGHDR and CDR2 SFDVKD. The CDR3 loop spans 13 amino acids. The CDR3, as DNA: TGTGCCACCAGTGCCCTAGCGGGAGATGAGCAGTTCTTC. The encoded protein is CATSALAGDEQFF.

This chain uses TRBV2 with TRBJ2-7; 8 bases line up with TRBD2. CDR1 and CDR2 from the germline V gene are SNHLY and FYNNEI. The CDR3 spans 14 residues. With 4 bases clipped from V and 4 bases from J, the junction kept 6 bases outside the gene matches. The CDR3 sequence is CASSGSGSRYEQYF. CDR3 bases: TGTGCCAGCAGTGGGAGCGGGAGCCGATACGAGCAGTACTTC.

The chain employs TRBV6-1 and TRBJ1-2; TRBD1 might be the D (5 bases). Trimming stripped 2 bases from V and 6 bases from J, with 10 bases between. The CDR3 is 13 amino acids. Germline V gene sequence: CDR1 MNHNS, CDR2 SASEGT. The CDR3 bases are TGTGCCAGCAGTGAAAGCAGGGATGATGGCTACACCTTC. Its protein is CASSESRDDGYTF.

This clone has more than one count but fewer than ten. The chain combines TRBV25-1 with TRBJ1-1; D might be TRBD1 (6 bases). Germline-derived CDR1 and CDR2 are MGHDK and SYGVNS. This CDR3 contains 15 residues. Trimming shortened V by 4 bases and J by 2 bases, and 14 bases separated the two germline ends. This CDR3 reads CASSGFSQGNTEAFF. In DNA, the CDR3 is TGTGCCAGCAGTGGGTTTTCACAGGGTAACACTGAAGCTTTCTTT. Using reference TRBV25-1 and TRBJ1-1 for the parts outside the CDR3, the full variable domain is EADIYQTPRYLVIGTGKKITLECSQTMGHDKMYWYQQDPGMELHLIHYSYGVNSTEKGDLSSESTVSRIRTEHFPLTLESARPSHTSQYLCASSGFSQGNTEAFFGQGTRLTVV.

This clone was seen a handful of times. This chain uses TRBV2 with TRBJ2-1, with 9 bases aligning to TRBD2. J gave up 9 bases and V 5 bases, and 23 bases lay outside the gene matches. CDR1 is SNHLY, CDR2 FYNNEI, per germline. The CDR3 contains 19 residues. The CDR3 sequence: CASSWEGRAGGRRGGEQFF. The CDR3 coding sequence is TGTGCCAGCAGTTGGGAGGGGAGAGCGGGAGGCCGGAGAGGGGGTGAGCAGTTCTTC.

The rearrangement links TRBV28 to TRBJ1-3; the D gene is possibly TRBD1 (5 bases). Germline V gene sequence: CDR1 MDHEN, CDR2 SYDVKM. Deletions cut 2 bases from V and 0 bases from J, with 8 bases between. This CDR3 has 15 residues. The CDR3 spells CASSLGGTSGNTIYF. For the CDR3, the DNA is TGTGCCAGCAGTTTAGGGGGGACCTCTGGAAACACCATATATTTT.

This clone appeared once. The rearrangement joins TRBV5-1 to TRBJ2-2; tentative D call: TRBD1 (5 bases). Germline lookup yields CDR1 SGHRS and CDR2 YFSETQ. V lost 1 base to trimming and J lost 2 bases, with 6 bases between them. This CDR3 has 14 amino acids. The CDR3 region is CASSLRGNTGELFF. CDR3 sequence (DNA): TGCGCCAGCAGCTTGAGGGGAAACACCGGGGAGCTGTTTTTT.

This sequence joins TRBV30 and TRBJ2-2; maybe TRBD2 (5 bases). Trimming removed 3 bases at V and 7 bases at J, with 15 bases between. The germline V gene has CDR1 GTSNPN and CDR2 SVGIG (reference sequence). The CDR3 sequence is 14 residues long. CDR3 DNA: TGTGCCTGGAGCCAGCGGCACCTCTTCGGGGAGCTGTTTTTT. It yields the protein CAWSQRHLFGELFF.

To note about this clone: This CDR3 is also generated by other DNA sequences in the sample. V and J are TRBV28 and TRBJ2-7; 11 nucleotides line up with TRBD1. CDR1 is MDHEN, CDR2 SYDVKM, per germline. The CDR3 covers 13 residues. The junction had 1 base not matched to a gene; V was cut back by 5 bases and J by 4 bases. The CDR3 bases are TGTGCCAGCAGTCGGGACAGGGGGTACGAGCAGTACTTC. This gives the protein CASSRDRGYEQYF.

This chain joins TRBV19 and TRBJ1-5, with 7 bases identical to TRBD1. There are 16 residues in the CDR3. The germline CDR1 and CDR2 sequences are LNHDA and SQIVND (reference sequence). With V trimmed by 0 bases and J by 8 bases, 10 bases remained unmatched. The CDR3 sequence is CASSIEEGQSAKPQHF. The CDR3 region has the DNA TGTGCCAGTAGTATAGAGGAGGGACAGTCGGCGAAGCCCCAGCATTTT.

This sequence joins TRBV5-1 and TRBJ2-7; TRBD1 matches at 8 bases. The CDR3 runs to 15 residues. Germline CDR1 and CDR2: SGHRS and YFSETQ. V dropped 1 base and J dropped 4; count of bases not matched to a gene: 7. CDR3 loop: CASSLLQDREYEQYF. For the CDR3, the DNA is TGCGCCAGCAGCTTGTTGCAGGACAGGGAGTACGAGCAGTACTTC.

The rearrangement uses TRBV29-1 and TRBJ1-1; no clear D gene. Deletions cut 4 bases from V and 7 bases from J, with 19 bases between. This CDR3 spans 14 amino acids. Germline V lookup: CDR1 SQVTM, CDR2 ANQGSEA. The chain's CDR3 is CSVGAFGAGFEAFF. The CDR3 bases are TGCAGCGTTGGCGCATTTGGCGCAGGTTTTGAAGCTTTCTTT.

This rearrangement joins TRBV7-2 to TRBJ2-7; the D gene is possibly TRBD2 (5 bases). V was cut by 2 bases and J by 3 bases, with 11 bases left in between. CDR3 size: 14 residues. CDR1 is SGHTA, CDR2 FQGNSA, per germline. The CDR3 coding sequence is TGTGCCAGCAGCTTATCACCGGGATACTACGAGCAGTACTTC. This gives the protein CASSLSPGYYEQYF.

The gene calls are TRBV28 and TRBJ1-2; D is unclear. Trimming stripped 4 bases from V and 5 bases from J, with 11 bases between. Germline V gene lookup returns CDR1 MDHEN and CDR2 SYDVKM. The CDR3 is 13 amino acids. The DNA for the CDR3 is TGTGCCAGCAGTTCAAGCGGCCCTTATGGCTACACCTTC. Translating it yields CASSSSGPYGYTF.

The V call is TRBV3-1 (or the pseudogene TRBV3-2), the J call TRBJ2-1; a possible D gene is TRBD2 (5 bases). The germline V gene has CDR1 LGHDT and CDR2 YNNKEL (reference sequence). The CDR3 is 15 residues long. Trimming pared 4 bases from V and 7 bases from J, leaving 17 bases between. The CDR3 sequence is CASSPNEGVQNEQFF. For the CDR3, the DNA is TGTGCCAGCAGCCCTAATGAGGGAGTTCAAAATGAGCAGTTCTTC.

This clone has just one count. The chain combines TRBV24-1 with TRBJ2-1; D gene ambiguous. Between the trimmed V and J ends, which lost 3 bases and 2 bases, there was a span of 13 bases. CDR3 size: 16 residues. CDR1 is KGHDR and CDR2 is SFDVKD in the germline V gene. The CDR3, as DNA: TGTGCCACCAGTGATGAGTCTGCCCCCGCCTACAATGAGCAGTTCTTC. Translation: CATSDESAPAYNEQFF.